The source of this T cell receptor beta chain is a study of shared clonotypes between healthy human individuals. The CDR3 spans 13 residues. The germline V gene has CDR1 SQVTM and CDR2 ANQGSEA. V was trimmed by 1 base and J by 5 bases, leaving 12 bases between them. In the naive CD8 group, cells lacked CD45RO and were positively selected for CCR7, so terminally differentiated effector memory CD45RA+ cells were left out. DNA at approximately 200 ng, 25,000 to 35,000 T cell genomes, went into sorted-subset replicate PCRs. Sequencing was performed with immunoSEQ multiplex PCR; in TCRdb, only in-frame clones are kept and a portion is missing. Here the sample spans under 1 million clones, around 93% being singletons. As concerns this clone: The antigen is unknown.

Overall study findings and caveats: The represented genetic and exposure-history diversity was limited by the small number of donors.

The sample comprised naive CD8+ T cells sorted from blood. This TCR came from a man between 25 and 39 years old in good health. The chain combines TRBV29-1 with TRBJ2-7; D may be TRBD1 (6 bases). CDR3 in amino acids: CSVEGEQGHEQYF. CDR3 in DNA: TGCAGCGTTGAAGGAGAACAGGGACACGAGCAGTACTTC.